This T cell receptor (beta chain) was observed in a study of blood T cell repertoires in COVID-19. Study context: Sources were T cells, B-cell-depleted T cells, or PBMCs; the material itself was cDNA or gDNA.

V was shortened by 7 bases and J by 2 bases, with 16 bases between the two germline ends. This CDR3 contains 15 residues. Germline V gives CDR1 SNHLY, CDR2 FYNNEI. Profiled with immunoSEQ multiplex PCR; TCRdb holds only in-frame clones, not every one. The profile shows some 350,000 clones, roughly 84% of them singletons. In terms of age and location, participants ranged from about 18 to 100 years and lived in approximately 26 US areas. Participants were placed into cohorts based on the clinical history they reported. This TCR was sampled from a woman aged 30 to 39 who had recovered from COVID-19. Sequenced: PBMCs or T cells enriched from blood (not recorded which). The J gene is TRBJ2-3, the V gene TRBV2, with D tentatively TRBD2 (7 bases). CDR3 bases: TGTGCCAGCACCAGAGGGGGGGGGCCCACAGATACGCAGTATTTT. It yields the protein CASTRGGGPTDTQYF.